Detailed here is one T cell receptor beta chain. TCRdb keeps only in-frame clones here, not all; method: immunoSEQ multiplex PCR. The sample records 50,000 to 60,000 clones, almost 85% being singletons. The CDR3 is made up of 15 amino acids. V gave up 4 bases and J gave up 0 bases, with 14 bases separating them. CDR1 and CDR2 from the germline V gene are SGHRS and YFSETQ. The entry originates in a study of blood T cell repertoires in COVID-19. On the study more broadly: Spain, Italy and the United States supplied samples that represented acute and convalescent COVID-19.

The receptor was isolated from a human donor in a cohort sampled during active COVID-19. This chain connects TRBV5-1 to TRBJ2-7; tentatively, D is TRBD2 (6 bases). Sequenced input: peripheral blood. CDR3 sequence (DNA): TGCGCCAGCAGCCCGGAGGACTACCGCTCCTACGAGCAGTACTTC. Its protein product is CASSPEDYRSYEQYF. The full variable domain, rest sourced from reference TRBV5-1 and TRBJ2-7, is KAGVTQTPRYLIKTRGQQVTLSCSPISGHRSVSWYQQTPGQGLQFLFEYFSETQRNKGNFPGRFSGRQFSNSRSEMNVSTLELGDSALYLCASSPEDYRSYEQYFGPGTRLTVT.